The present entry profiles one T cell receptor beta chain with its context. Per the germline V gene, CDR1 is SGHRS and CDR2 is YFSETQ. The ends were cut back, 3 bases at V and 5 bases at J, with 23 bases in the middle. The CDR3 covers 17 residues. The data derive from a study of blood T cell repertoires in COVID-19. Assay used: immunoSEQ multiplex PCR; TCRdb lists only in-frame clones, some missing. The sample shows some 50,000 clones, about nine tenths of them seen only once. The clonotype comes from a woman in her sixties or seventies with active COVID-19. Sequencing was performed on peripheral blood. This rearrangement joins TRBV5-1 to TRBJ2-5; D might be TRBD2 (7 bases). In DNA, the CDR3 is TGCGCCAGCAGCTCCACCGGTCCTAGCGAGGGGGGGGAGACCCAGTACTTC. It specifies CASSSTGPSEGGETQYF.